The 20 T cell receptor beta chains reported below all come from one sample, sequenced in a study of T-cell memory formation after mild COVID-19. TCRdb re-called the 5' RACE reads with MiXCR, one entry per CDR3 protein. This sample has about 340,000 distinct CDR3 sequences; roughly 19% occur once, and the top ten carry roughly a fifth. The sequenced sample was PBMCs or a T cell subset sorted from them (not recorded which). The receptors originated from a man between 18 and 29 years old who had mild COVID-19 (a few samples of this study predate the infection). Cell type and time point are not known.

CDR3 nucleotides: TGTGCCAGCAGCTTAGCTCCAGGGGGATCAGATACGCAGTATTTT. Encoded protein: CASSLAPGGSDTQYF. The chain employs TRBV7-2 and TRBJ2-3, with TRBD1 matching 7 bases. The CDR3 runs to 15 residues. CDR1 and CDR2 from the germline V gene are SGHTA and FQGNSA. The trim removed 0 bases at V and 4 bases at J, leaving 4 bases unmatched.

This clonotype was seen more than once but under ten times. V and J are TRBV12-3 or TRBV12-4 and TRBJ1-1; 8 nucleotides agree with TRBD1. There are 18 residues in the CDR3. V trimming: 5 bases; J trimming: 5 bases; junction bases outside the gene matches: 19. The CDR3 DNA reads as TGTGCCAGCAGTATCGGACAGGGTATTCCCCTAACGTTGACTGAAGCTTTCTTT. Amino acid sequence: CASSIGQGIPLTLTEAFF.

In this sample, this clonotype turned up a few times. This chain joins TRBV19 and TRBJ2-1; tentative D call: TRBD2 (6 bases). Trimming cost V 4 bases and J 4 bases, with 14 bases left between them. CDR3 length: 15 residues. Per the germline V gene, CDR1 is LNHDA and CDR2 is SQIVND (reference sequence). The CDR3 DNA sequence: TGTGCCAGTAGTAGCTCGTGGGGAGGATACAATGAGCAGTTCTTC. Protein product: CASSSSWGGYNEQFF.

This clonotype has more than one count but fewer than ten. The V call is TRBV12-3 or TRBV12-4, the J call TRBJ2-3; perhaps TRBD1 as D (5 bases). The CDR3 has 15 residues. Trimming pared 5 bases from V and 1 base from J, leaving 13 bases between. CDR3 bases: TGTGCCAGCAGTGATACACAGGAAGGCACAGATACGCAGTATTTT. This sequence encodes CASSDTQEGTDTQYF.

The chain has TRBV28 and TRBJ2-3; the D gene is possibly TRBD2 (7 bases). CDR3 length equals 20 residues. Germline V lookup: CDR1 MDHEN, CDR2 SYDVKM. V was shortened by 8 bases and J by 0 bases, with 30 bases between the two germline ends. Written as DNA, the CDR3 is TGTGCCAGCTCGTCGGGGGGCAGAGAGATTAGAGGCACTAGCACAGATACGCAGTATTTT. Its protein is CASSSGGREIRGTSTDTQYF.

This chain links TRBV6-5 with TRBJ2-5; no clear D gene. The CDR3 is 14 amino acids. The V and J ends lost 2 bases and 4 bases respectively, with 11 bases between them. Per germline, CDR1 MNHEY and CDR2 SVGAGI. CDR3 residues: CASSYHLGLETQYF. The CDR3 nucleotides read TGTGCCAGCAGTTACCACTTGGGTTTAGAGACCCAGTACTTC.

V and J are TRBV5-1 and TRBJ1-2; perhaps TRBD1 as D (6 bases). With 2 bases removed from V and 8 bases from J, the gap between germline ends came to 13 bases. Germline CDR1 reads SGHRS; CDR2 reads YFSETQ. This CDR3 has 13 residues. This chain's CDR3 is CASSLQGAPGYTF. DNA of the CDR3: TGCGCCAGCAGCTTACAGGGAGCCCCGGGCTACACCTTC.

This chain connects TRBV7-2 to TRBJ2-3; D ambiguous. V gave up 6 bases and J gave up 2 bases, with 15 bases separating them. The CDR3 runs 15 residues. The V gene's germline CDR1 is SGHTA and CDR2 FQGNSA. This chain's CDR3 is CASRHPQMYTDTQYF. The CDR3 DNA sequence: TGTGCCAGCAGACACCCTCAGATGTACACAGATACGCAGTATTTT.

V and J are TRBV11-2 and TRBJ2-5; D is possibly TRBD1 (6 bases). CDR3 length: 16 amino acids. Trimming left V 6 bases short and J 0 bases short, with 17 bases between. Germline loops: CDR1 SGHAT, CDR2 FQNNGV. CDR3 coding DNA: TGTGCCAGCAGTCCAATTTTGGACAGCCACCAAGAGACCCAGTACTTC. It is translated as CASSPILDSHQETQYF.

J is TRBJ2-1 and V is TRBV5-1; D is uncertain. The CDR3 runs 14 residues. Germline-derived CDR1 and CDR2 are SGHRS and YFSETQ. The ends were cut back, 4 bases at V and 4 bases at J, with 12 bases in the middle. The CDR3 DNA sequence: TGCGCCAGCAGCACGGACGCCCGATACAATGAGCAGTTCTTC. Its translation: CASSTDARYNEQFF.

A few counts support this clonotype. This sequence joins TRBV7-2 and TRBJ1-1; no clear D gene. V dropped 1 base and J dropped 0 bases, with 9 bases sitting between them. The CDR3 has 15 residues. From germline, CDR1 is SGHTA and CDR2 FQGNSA. CDR3 DNA sequence: TGTGCCAGCAGCTTAGATTCGAGTGTGAACACTGAAGCTTTCTTT. Encoded protein: CASSLDSSVNTEAFF.

The rearrangement links TRBV6-5 to TRBJ1-1, with D maybe TRBD1 (6 bases). V was trimmed by 5 bases and J by 1 base, leaving 14 bases between them. In germline, CDR1 is MNHEY, CDR2 SVGAGI. The CDR3 covers 15 residues. CDR3 bases: TGTGCCAGCAGTGACTACAGAGGGGGGAACACTGAAGCTTTCTTT. Translation: CASSDYRGGNTEAFF.

The genes are TRBV7-2 and TRBJ1-4; D unclear. CDR3 length equals 12 residues. Germline V gene lookup returns CDR1 SGHTA and CDR2 FQGNSA. V lost 5 bases and J 8 bases, leaving 9 bases between the germline ends. CDR3 amino acids: CASSGWEEKLFF. As DNA, the CDR3 is TGTGCCAGCAGCGGATGGGAGGAAAAACTGTTTTTT.

The rearrangement links TRBV23-1 to TRBJ2-3; D gene uncertain. TRBV23-1 is recorded as an ORF, its role being uncertain. The CDR3 covers 15 residues. The germline V and J ends were trimmed by 0 bases and 3 bases, with 10 bases remaining between them. CDR3 sequence: CASSQSRQATDTQYF. CDR3 DNA: TGCGCCAGCAGTCAATCGAGGCAGGCTACAGATACGCAGTATTTT.

There are a few counts of this clonotype. This CDR3 reads CASSPTRTGDEQYF. The CDR3, as DNA: TGTGCCAGCAGCCCTACCCGGACAGGGGACGAGCAGTACTTC. The chain links TRBV12-3 or TRBV12-4 to TRBJ2-7; 9 bases fit TRBD1. Unmatched junction bases numbered 8, after V lost 6 bases and J lost 5 bases. The CDR3 is 14 residues long.

This clonotype has just a few counts. The V and J genes are TRBV18 and TRBJ1-2, with D hard to call. Germline V gene lookup returns CDR1 KGHSH and CDR2 LQKENI. Trimming took off 1 base at V and 3 bases at J, with 9 bases between the two ends. This CDR3 is 14 amino acids long. CDR3 bases: TGTGCCAGCTCACCACAGTACAGAGACTATGGCTACACCTTC. As protein: CASSPQYRDYGYTF.

In its sample, this clonotype was seen a few times. This chain uses TRBV7-9 with TRBJ2-4, with D possibly being TRBD1 or TRBD2 (5 bases each). The CDR3 runs to 13 residues. The germline V gene has CDR1 SEHNR and CDR2 FQNEAQ (reference sequence). The V end was cut by 5 bases, the J end by 10 bases, with 15 bases between. The CDR3 sequence is CASSPLGVEIQYF. CDR3 DNA: TGTGCCAGCAGCCCCCTGGGGGTCGAAATTCAGTACTTC.

The V and J genes are TRBV28 and TRBJ2-3; D is perhaps TRBD2 (7 bases). This CDR3 is built from 16 residues. Trimming shortened V by 8 bases and J by 5 bases, and 23 bases separated the two germline ends. Germline CDR1 is MDHEN and CDR2 is SYDVKM. CDR3 region: CASETGGGANVDTQYF. The DNA of the CDR3 is TGTGCCAGCGAGACCGGTGGGGGGGCCAATGTAGATACGCAGTATTTT.

This clonotype was seen more than once but under ten times. This chain links TRBV29-1 with TRBJ2-3; D tentatively reads TRBD1 or TRBD2 (6 bases each). Deletions cut 5 bases from V and 0 bases from J, with 9 bases between. Germline loops: CDR1 SQVTM, CDR2 ANQGSEA. This CDR3 is 13 amino acids long. The DNA of the CDR3 is TGCAGCGTTCGGGGGCTTAGCACAGATACGCAGTATTTT. It specifies CSVRGLSTDTQYF.

The rearrangement links TRBV18 to TRBJ2-1; 7 nucleotides align to TRBD2. Looked up from germline, CDR1 is KGHSH and CDR2 is LQKENI. The CDR3 has 17 amino acids. With 3 bases clipped from V and 0 bases from J, the junction kept 8 bases outside the gene matches. The CDR3 nucleotides are TGTGCCAGCTCACCGGGGTTCGGGGGGAGCTCCTACAATGAGCAGTTCTTC. Its translation is CASSPGFGGSSYNEQFF.